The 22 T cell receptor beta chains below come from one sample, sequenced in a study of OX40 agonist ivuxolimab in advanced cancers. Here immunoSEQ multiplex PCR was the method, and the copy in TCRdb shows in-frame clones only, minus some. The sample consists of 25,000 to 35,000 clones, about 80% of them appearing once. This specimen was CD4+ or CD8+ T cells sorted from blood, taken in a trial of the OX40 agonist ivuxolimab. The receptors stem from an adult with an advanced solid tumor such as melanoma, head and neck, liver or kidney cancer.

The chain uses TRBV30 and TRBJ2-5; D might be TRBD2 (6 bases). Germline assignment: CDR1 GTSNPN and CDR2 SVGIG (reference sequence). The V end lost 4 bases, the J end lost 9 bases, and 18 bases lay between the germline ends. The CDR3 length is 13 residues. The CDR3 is CAWTGTSSGAQYF. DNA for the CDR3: TGTGCCTGGACCGGGACTTCGTCCGGGGCCCAGTACTTC.

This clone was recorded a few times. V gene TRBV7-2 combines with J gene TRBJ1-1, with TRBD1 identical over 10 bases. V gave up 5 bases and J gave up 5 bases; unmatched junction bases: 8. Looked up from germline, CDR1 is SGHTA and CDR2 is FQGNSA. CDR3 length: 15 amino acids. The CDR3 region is CASSRQGARQTEAFF. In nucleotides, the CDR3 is TGTGCCAGCAGCCGACAGGGGGCGCGTCAAACTGAAGCTTTCTTT.

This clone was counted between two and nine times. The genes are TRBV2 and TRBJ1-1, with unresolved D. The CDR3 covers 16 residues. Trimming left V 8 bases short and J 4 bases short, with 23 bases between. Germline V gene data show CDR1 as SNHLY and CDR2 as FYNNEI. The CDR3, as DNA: TGTGCCAGCTCCCTCCGGGTTCTGTCCGACGGCACTGAAGCTTTCTTT. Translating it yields CASSLRVLSDGTEAFF.

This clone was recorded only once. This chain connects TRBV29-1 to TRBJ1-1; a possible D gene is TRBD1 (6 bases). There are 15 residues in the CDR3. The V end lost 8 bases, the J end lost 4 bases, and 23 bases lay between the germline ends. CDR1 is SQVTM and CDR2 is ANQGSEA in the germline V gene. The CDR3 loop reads CSFIYSFGGATEAFF. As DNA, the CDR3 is TGCAGCTTTATCTATTCTTTCGGGGGGGCCACTGAAGCTTTCTTT.

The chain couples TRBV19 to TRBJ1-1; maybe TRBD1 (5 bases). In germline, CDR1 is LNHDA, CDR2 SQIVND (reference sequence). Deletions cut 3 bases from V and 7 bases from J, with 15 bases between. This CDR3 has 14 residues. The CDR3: CASSIGQGLGEAFF. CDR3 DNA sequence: TGTGCCAGTAGTATCGGTCAGGGACTGGGTGAAGCTTTCTTT.

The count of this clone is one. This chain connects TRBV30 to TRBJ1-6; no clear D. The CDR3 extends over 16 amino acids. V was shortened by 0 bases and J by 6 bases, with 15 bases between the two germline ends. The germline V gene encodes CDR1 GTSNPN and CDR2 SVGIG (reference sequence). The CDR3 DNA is TGTGCCTGGAGTGTAGGTCAGCAGCCCGTTAATTCACCCCTCCACTTT. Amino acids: CAWSVGQQPVNSPLHF.

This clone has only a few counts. The CDR3 loop reads CASRNTVGNQPQHF. The CDR3 DNA sequence: TGTGCCAGCAGAAATACCGTCGGCAATCAGCCCCAGCATTTT. V gene TRBV27 combines with J gene TRBJ1-5; D not certain. The CDR3 has 14 amino acids. The V and J ends lost 6 bases and 2 bases respectively, with 11 bases between them. CDR1 MNHEY and CDR2 SMNVEV come from the germline V gene (reference sequence).

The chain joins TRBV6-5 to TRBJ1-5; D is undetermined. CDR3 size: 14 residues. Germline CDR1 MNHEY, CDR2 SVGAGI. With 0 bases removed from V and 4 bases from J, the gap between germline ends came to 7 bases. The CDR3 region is CASSYSMVNQPQHF. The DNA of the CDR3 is TGTGCCAGCAGTTACTCGATGGTAAATCAGCCCCAGCATTTT.

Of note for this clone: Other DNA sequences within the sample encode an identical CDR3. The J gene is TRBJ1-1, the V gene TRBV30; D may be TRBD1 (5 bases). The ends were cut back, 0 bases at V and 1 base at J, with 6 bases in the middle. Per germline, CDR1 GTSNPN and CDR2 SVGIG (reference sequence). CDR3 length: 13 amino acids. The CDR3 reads CAWSVGGNTEAFF. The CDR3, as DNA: TGTGCCTGGAGTGTGGGGGGGAACACTGAAGCTTTCTTT.

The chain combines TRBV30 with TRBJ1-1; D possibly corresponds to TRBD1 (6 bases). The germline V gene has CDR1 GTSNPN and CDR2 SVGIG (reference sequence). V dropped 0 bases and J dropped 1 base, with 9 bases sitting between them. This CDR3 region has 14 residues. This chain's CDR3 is CAWSVQGGNTEAFF. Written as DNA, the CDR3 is TGTGCCTGGAGTGTACAGGGTGGGAACACTGAAGCTTTCTTT.

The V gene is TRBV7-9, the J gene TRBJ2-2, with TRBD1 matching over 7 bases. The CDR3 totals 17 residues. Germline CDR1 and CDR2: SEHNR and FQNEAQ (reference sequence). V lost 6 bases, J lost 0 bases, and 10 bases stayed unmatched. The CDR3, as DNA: TGTGCCAGCAGTAGGCCAGGGGGTTTTGCGAACACCGGGGAGCTGTTTTTT. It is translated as CASSRPGGFANTGELFF.

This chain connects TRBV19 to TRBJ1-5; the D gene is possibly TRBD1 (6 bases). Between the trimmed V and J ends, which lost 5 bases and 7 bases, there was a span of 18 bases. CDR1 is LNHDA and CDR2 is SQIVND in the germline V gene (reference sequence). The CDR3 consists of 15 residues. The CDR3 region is CASSASQGNFQPQHF. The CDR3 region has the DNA TGTGCCAGTAGTGCCTCGCAGGGGAATTTCCAGCCCCAGCATTTT.

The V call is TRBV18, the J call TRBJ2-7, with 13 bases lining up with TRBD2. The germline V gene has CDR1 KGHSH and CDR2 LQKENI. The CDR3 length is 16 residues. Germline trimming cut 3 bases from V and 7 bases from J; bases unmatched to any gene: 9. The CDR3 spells CASSPPTSGGAWEQYF. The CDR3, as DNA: TGTGCCAGCTCACCCCCCACTAGCGGGGGGGCCTGGGAGCAGTACTTC.

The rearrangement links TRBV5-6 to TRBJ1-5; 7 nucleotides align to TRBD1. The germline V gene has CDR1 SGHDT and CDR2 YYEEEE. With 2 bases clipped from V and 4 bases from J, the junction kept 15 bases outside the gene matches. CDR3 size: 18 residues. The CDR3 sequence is CASSLTGVSASFNQPQHF. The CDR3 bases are TGTGCCAGCAGCTTAACAGGGGTTTCGGCCTCATTTAATCAGCCCCAGCATTTT. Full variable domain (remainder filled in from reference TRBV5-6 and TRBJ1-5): DAGVTQSPTHLIKTRGQQVTLRCSPKSGHDTVSWYQQALGQGPQFIFQYYEEEERQRGNFPDRFSGHQFPNYSSELNVNALLLGDSALYLCASSLTGVSASFNQPQHFGDGTRLSIL.

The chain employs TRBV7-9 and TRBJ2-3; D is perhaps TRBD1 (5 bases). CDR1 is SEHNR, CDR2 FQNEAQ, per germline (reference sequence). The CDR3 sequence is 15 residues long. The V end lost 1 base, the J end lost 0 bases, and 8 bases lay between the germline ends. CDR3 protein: CASSLGQTSTDTQYF. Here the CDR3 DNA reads TGTGCCAGCAGCTTAGGACAGACGAGCACAGATACGCAGTATTTT. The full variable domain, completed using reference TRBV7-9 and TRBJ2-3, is DTGVSQNPRHKITKRGQNVTFRCDPISEHNRLYWYRQTLGQGPEFLTYFQNEAQLEKSRLLSDRFSAERPKGSFSTLEIQRTEQGDSAMYLCASSLGQTSTDTQYFGPGTRLTVL.

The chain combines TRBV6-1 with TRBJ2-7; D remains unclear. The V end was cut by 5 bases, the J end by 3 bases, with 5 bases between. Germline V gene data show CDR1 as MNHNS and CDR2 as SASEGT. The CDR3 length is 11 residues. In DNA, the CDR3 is TGTGCCAGCAGTCATATCTACGAGCAGTACTTC. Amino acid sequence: CASSHIYEQYF.

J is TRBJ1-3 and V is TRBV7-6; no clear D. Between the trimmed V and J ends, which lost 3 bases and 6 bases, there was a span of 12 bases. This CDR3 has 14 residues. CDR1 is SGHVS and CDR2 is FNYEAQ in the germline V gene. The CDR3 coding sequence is TGTGCCAGCAGCTTGTCCGAAACACAAAACACCATATATTTT. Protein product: CASSLSETQNTIYF.

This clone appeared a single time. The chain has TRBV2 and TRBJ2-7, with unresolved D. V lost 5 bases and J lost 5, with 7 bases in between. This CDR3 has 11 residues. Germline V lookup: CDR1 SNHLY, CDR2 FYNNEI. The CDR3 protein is CASSIKDEQYF. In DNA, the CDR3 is TGTGCCAGCAGTATTAAGGACGAGCAGTACTTC.

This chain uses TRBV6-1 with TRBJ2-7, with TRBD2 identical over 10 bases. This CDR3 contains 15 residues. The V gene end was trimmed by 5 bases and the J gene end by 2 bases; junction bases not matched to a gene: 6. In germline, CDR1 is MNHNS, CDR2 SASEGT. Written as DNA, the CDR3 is TGTGCCAGCAGTCTCCTAGCGGGGGAAACCTACGAGCAGTACTTC. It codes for CASSLLAGETYEQYF.

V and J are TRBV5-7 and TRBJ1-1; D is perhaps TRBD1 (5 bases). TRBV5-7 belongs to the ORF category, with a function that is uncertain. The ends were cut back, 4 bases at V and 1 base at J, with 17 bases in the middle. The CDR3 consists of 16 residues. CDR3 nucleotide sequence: TGTGCCAGCAGCCGGGCGGGGGTTGGGGGGAACACTGAAGCTTTCTTT. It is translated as CASSRAGVGGNTEAFF.

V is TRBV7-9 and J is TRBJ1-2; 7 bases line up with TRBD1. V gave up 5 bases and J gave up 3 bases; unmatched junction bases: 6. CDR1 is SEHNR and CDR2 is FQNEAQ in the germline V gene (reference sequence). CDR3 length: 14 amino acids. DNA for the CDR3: TGTGCCAGCAGCAAAGGACAGGAGTACTATGGCTACACCTTC. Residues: CASSKGQEYYGYTF.

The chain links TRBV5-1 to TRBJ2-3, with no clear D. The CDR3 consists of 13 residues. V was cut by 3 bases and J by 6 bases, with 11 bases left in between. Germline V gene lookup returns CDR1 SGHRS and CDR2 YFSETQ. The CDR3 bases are TGCGCCAGCAGCTCCGACCTTGGTGATACGCAGTATTTT. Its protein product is CASSSDLGDTQYF.